This T cell receptor (beta chain) was sequenced during a study of T cells in Graves' hyperthyroidism and ophthalmopathy (dated by TCRdb to the late 2010s). Context from the whole study: To identify distinguishing TCR V-J signatures, a discovery cohort of 100 or so patients was used, comprising 40 to 45 with Graves' ophthalmopathy and around 60 with stable Graves' hyperthyroidism. The approximately 90 discovery patients were randomly split 7:3 into training and test sets. According to the paper, TCR Vbeta CDR3 sequencing was carried out on approximately 140 peripheral blood samples, which came from fewer than 50 ophthalmopathy, 80 or so hyperthyroidism and approximately 17 progressor patients. Following sampling, methimazole starting at 30 mg daily was given to hyperthyroidism patients, and high-dose intravenous methylprednisolone was given to ophthalmopathy patients. In about 6 Graves' hyperthyroidism patients, the study also compared T-cell repertoires from thyroid tissue with T-cell repertoires from blood. Prospective prediction of ophthalmopathy was tested in an independent validation cohort of approximately 19 hyperthyroidism patients and roughly 16 patients who later progressed to ophthalmopathy. Overall study outcomes, separate from this receptor: In validation, progression to ophthalmopathy was predicted by the model with 70.59% sensitivity and approximately 78% specificity, a median of roughly six months before onset. No statistical method was used to fix the sample size in advance, and group allocation was not hidden from the investigators. A 13 V-J signature model separated ophthalmopathy from stable hyperthyroidism, with roughly 88% sensitivity and 81.08% specificity in cross-validation and 80%/75% in testing. Most expanded thyroid clonotypes (frequency above 0.001) were also detected in blood, a finding suggesting that blood repertoires may reflect thyroid immune responses.

The germline V gene (reference sequence) specifies GTSNPN as CDR1 and SVGIG as CDR2. The CDR3 contains 15 residues, cysteine and phenylalanine counted. Just the 45-base CDR3 DNA is kept, in frame starting at base 1. V is pruned by 2 bases and J by 5 bases, leaving 8 bases of the junction without a gene match. Patients with uncontrolled infections, other autoimmune diseases, pregnancy or lactation were excluded. Diagnoses were based on clinical symptoms, serum thyroxine and TRAb, thyroid ultrasound and orbital computed tomography. Trizol reagent was used to extract total RNA, and RNA quality was then checked on an Agilent 2100 Bioanalyzer. Regarding this clonotype: The clone's antigen remains unknown. There are no base qualities to consult, and no much larger clone falls within one base.

TCR beta CDR3 regions were amplified from RNA transcripts. For the first round of RT-PCR on the TCR CDR3, the HTBI primer set was used together with the Qiagen OneStep RT-PCR kit. The libraries were constructed in a second round of multiplex PCR and then size-selected and purified. Sequencing of the libraries was done on an Illumina HiSeq2000 using paired-end 100 bp reads. The authors processed their data as follows. Raw data were processed with SOAPnuke, discarding reads with adapters, uncalled bases, mean Phred below 15, or no exact constant-primer or identifier match. High-quality paired reads were merged with COPE v1.2.5, and unique nucleotide sequences were defined as clonotypes. MiTCR v1.1 was used to align the clonotypes against IMGT TRBV, TRBD and TRBJ reference segments. Only V-J combinations with frequency above 0.0001, covering 99% to 99.2% of repertoires, were analysed. A TCS score was defined as the ratio between F50 (clonal expansion) and ExV (chaos), using BLOSUM62-based TCRdist between CDR3 peptides within each V-J. Welch's t-statistics and random forest reduced roughly 500 V-J features to roughly 13, which were used in a naive Bayes classifier (R e1071). Thyroid-blood repertoire similarity was quantified with the Morisita-Horn index. TCRdb's own reprocessing of the public reads used fastp at Q25 and MiXCR and kept productive beta chains. Each CDR3 protein appears once, grouped with its most common genes and DNA. These V and J calls rely on TCRdb rather than the paper's analysis. The sample table lists 500,000 to 600,000 distinct CDR3 sequences, about 43% of them with a count of one. In total, the top ten clones hold around a fifth of the sample.

The chain employs TRBV30 and TRBJ2-5, with 10 bases matching TRBD2. This clonotype originated in an adult woman with Graves' disease, either hyperthyroidism or ophthalmopathy (not recorded which). The sequencing sample was made of peripheral blood or thyroid tissue (not recorded which). The CDR3 in this case is CAWSRGTSAGETQYF. The nucleotide sequence reads TGTGCCTGGAGTCGCGGGACTAGCGCTGGTGAGACCCAGTACTTC.